This T cell receptor beta chain was identified during a study of control samples from healthy donors and cancer patients. Clones were read by immunoSEQ multiplex PCR, and TCRdb kept only the in-frame ones, dropping some. The sample records about 140,000 clones, 90% to 95% being singletons. The CDR3 loop spans 18 amino acids. V lost 3 bases, J lost 3 bases, and 10 bases stayed unmatched. CDR1 is KGHDR, CDR2 SFDVKD, per germline. The chain links TRBV24-1 to TRBJ2-3; 11 bases fit TRBD2. The clonotype was recovered from a middle-aged man in good health. The source material was blood. DNA for the CDR3: TGTGCCACCAGTGATCCTCAGGGACTAGCGGTTTCGACAGATACGCAGTATTTT. Translated: CATSDPQGLAVSTDTQYF.